This T cell receptor beta chain was found in a study of T cells in Graves' hyperthyroidism and ophthalmopathy. The V end was cut by 0 bases, the J end by 4 bases, with 8 bases between. CDR3 length: 14 residues. Germline values: CDR1 SGHRS, CDR2 YFSETQ. This clonotype was recorded many times. The hyperthyroidism was newly diagnosed and had lasted under 2 months; the patients were aged 18 to 65. The investigators amplified TCR beta CDR3 regions from RNA transcripts. The study used the HTBI primer set for a first-round RT-PCR of the TCR CDR3. From the multiplex PCR reads, TCRdb called clonotypes with MiXCR, one entry per CDR3 protein. The sample yields 540,000 or so distinct CDR3 sequences, around a sixth seen once.

This chain uses TRBV5-1 with TRBJ2-1; no clear D. Sequencing input: blood. The sequence came from a woman aged 25 to 39 with Graves' hyperthyroidism. DNA of the CDR3: TGCGCCAGCAGCTTGGCCGTCGGGTACAATGAGCAGTTCTTC. Protein sequence: CASSLAVGYNEQFF.